These 28 T cell receptor beta chains came from one sample sequenced in a study of blood T cell repertoires in COVID-19 (dated by TCRdb to 2018 to 2020). Libraries came from the immunoSEQ multiplex PCR assay. TCRdb provides this immuneACCESS table in a form limited to in-frame rearrangements. Some clones are lacking; in checked studies, under half of them reflect an unresolved V gene, and why the rest are absent is not known. Within this sample are 3,900 or so clones, with roughly 87% of them counted one time only. 5.4% of the sample rests with the top ten. Specimen: peripheral blood. The receptors shown here come from a woman in her 70s with active COVID-19.

The chain uses TRBV14 and TRBJ1-1; 9 bases are shared with TRBD1. This CDR3 has 14 amino acids. Germline V CDR1 and CDR2: SGHDN, FVKESK. V trimming: 5 bases; J trimming: 10 bases; junction bases outside the gene matches: 11. This CDR3 reads CASSEHRGLSAAFF. The CDR3 DNA is TGTGCCAGCAGCGAACACAGGGGGCTTTCTGCAGCTTTCTTT.

The chain has TRBV11-2 and TRBJ1-4; 7 bases map to TRBD1. Trimming removed 4 bases from V and 5 bases from J; junction bases left unmatched: 7. This CDR3 has 15 residues. Germline V gene sequence: CDR1 SGHAT, CDR2 FQNNGV. The CDR3 bases are TGTGCCAGCAGCTCCTCGACAGGGAGGAATGAAAAACTGTTTTTT. Translated: CASSSSTGRNEKLFF.

CDR3 residues: CASSYLTGGSGYTF. In DNA form, the CDR3 reads TGTGCCAGCAGTTACCTGACAGGGGGCAGTGGCTACACCTTC. The chain is built from TRBV6-6 and TRBJ1-2; the match to TRBD1 covers 10 bases. V was clipped by 2 bases and J by 7 bases; unmatched bases: 4. The CDR3 covers 14 residues. Per germline, CDR1 MNHNY and CDR2 SVGAGI (reference sequence).

The chain joins TRBV6-5 to TRBJ1-5; D not resolved. Germline assignment: CDR1 MNHEY and CDR2 SVGAGI. This CDR3 is 12 amino acids long. Trimming removed 4 bases from V and 2 bases from J, with 3 bases in between. CDR3 residues: CASSSGNQPQHF. The CDR3, as DNA: TGTGCCAGCAGTTCTGGCAATCAGCCCCAGCATTTT.

CDR3 DNA sequence: TGCAGCGTCGTGAGACAGGGGCTCTCATTAAACTATGGCTACACCTTC. It specifies CSVVRQGLSLNYGYTF. The chain recombines TRBV29-1 with TRBJ1-2, with TRBD1 matching 8 bases. The V and J ends lost 6 bases and 2 bases, in that order; junction bases with no gene match: 14. The germline CDR1 and CDR2 sequences are SQVTM and ANQGSEA. The CDR3 totals 16 residues.

V is TRBV5-4 and J is TRBJ2-3; possible D gene TRBD2, 7 bases. Germline V gives CDR1 SGHNT, CDR2 YYREEE (reference sequence). The CDR3 loop spans 15 amino acids. Trimming removed 5 bases from V and 6 bases from J, with 19 bases in between. CDR3 coding DNA: TGTGCCAGCAGTTACGACGGGGGGCCGGGGGATACGCAGTATTTT. Residues: CASSYDGGPGDTQYF.

This clone has more than one count but fewer than ten. This chain joins TRBV18 and TRBJ1-2, with 8 bases matching TRBD1. The CDR3 totals 16 residues. Trimming took 2 bases from V and 4 from J; bases not matched to a gene: 9. Looked up from germline, CDR1 is KGHSH and CDR2 is LQKENI. The CDR3 region is CASSPGGQGRSYGYTF. The CDR3 DNA is TGTGCCAGCTCACCAGGAGGACAGGGAAGGAGCTATGGCTACACCTTC.

This chain uses TRBV27 with TRBJ1-4, with D possibly matching TRBD1 (5 bases). Trimming removed 3 bases at V and 8 bases at J, with 10 bases between. This CDR3 comprises 13 residues. Germline assignment: CDR1 MNHEY and CDR2 SMNVEV (reference sequence). CDR3 sequence: CASSFQGWEKLFF. The CDR3 DNA reads as TGTGCCAGCAGTTTCCAGGGTTGGGAAAAACTGTTTTTT.

The gene calls are TRBV9 and TRBJ1-2; TRBD1 aligns across 7 bases. CDR3 length: 13 amino acids. With V trimmed by 3 bases and J by 4 bases, 3 bases remained unmatched. The germline V gene has CDR1 SGDLS and CDR2 YYNGEE. The CDR3 here is CASSAGTVYGYTF. The CDR3 region has the DNA TGTGCCAGCAGCGCTGGGACAGTCTATGGCTACACCTTC.

CDR3 sequence reads: CASSWGLENTGELFF. CDR3 DNA sequence: TGTGCCAGCAGCTGGGGACTAGAGAACACCGGGGAGCTGTTTTTT. The chain is built from TRBV5-4 and TRBJ2-2; 8 nucleotides align to TRBD2. CDR1 and CDR2 from the germline V gene are SGHNT and YYREEE (reference sequence). The CDR3 runs 15 residues. With V trimmed by 3 bases and J by 1 base, 2 bases remained unmatched. Full variable domain (missing parts from reference TRBV5-4 and TRBJ2-2): ETGVTQSPTHLIKTRGQQVTLRCSSQSGHNTVSWYQQALGQGPQFIFQYYREEENGRGNFPPRFSGLQFPNYSSELNVNALELDDSALYLCASSWGLENTGELFFGEGSRLTVL.

CDR3 in DNA: TGTGCCAGCAGCCCCCTTGGAGGTGACACTGAAGCTTTCTTT. It translates to CASSPLGGDTEAFF. This rearrangement joins TRBV3-1 (or the pseudogene TRBV3-2) to TRBJ1-1; D ambiguous. Trimming took off 4 bases at V and 3 bases at J, with 12 bases between the two ends. CDR1 and CDR2 from the germline V gene are LGHDT and YNNKEL (reference sequence). The CDR3 is 14 amino acids.

The chain recombines TRBV2 with TRBJ1-4; unclear D gene. V gave up 0 bases and J gave up 2 bases, with 7 bases separating them. CDR1 and CDR2 from the germline V gene are SNHLY and FYNNEI. This CDR3 spans 15 amino acids. The CDR3 region has the DNA TGTGCCAGCAGTGAAGCCGCAGGCACTAATGAAAAACTGTTTTTT. Amino acid sequence: CASSEAAGTNEKLFF. Combining the CDR3 with reference TRBV2 and TRBJ1-4 gives the whole variable domain EPEVTQTPSHQVTQMGQEVILRCVPISNHLYFYWYRQILGQKVEFLVSFYNNEISEKSEIFDDQFSVERPDGSNFTLKIRSTKLEDSAMYFCASSEAAGTNEKLFFGSGTQLSVL.

The chain uses TRBV15 and TRBJ2-2, with D unresolved. Germline V gene lookup returns CDR1 LNHNV and CDR2 YYDKDF (reference sequence). The CDR3 has 15 amino acids. V lost 8 bases and J lost 4, with 17 bases in between. The CDR3 loop reads CATADSLLVTGELFF. The CDR3 nucleotides read TGTGCCACCGCAGATTCCCTCTTGGTCACCGGGGAGCTGTTTTTT.

CDR3 DNA sequence: TGTGCCAGCAGCTTGAGGGGGAACACTGAAGCTTTCTTT. It encodes CASSLRGNTEAFF. The chain employs TRBV5-5 and TRBJ1-1, with D perhaps TRBD1 (5 bases). V gave up 1 base and J gave up 1 base, with 5 bases separating them. CDR1 and CDR2 (germline): SGHKS, YYEKEE (reference sequence). This CDR3 is built from 13 residues. Looking up the rest from reference TRBV5-5 and TRBJ1-1 gives the full variable domain: DAGVTQSPTHLIKTRGQQVTLRCSPISGHKSVSWYQQVLGQGPQFIFQYYEKEERGRGNFPDRFSARQFPNYSSELNVNALLLGDSALYLCASSLRGNTEAFFGQGTRLTVV.

V and J are TRBV6-5 and TRBJ1-1, with a possible D match to TRBD1 (6 bases). The CDR3 is made up of 13 amino acids. The germline V gene has CDR1 MNHEY and CDR2 SVGAGI. Trimming stripped 8 bases from V and 1 base from J, with 11 bases between. The CDR3 reads CASAWGQNTEAFF. CDR3 in DNA: TGTGCCAGCGCCTGGGGACAGAACACTGAAGCTTTCTTT.

The genes are TRBV30 and TRBJ2-1; the match to TRBD2 covers 15 bases. V was pared by 4 bases and J by 4 bases, with 5 bases of the junction left unmatched. The germline CDR1 and CDR2 sequences are GTSNPN and SVGIG (reference sequence). The CDR3 consists of 16 residues. In nucleotides, the CDR3 is TGTGCCTGGAAGGGACTAGCGGGGGGAGGGTACAATGAGCAGTTCTTC. It specifies CAWKGLAGGGYNEQFF.

The CDR3 loop is CAISGRLAEETQYF. CDR3 coding DNA: TGTGCCATCAGTGGAAGGTTGGCGGAAGAGACCCAGTACTTC. The rearrangement links TRBV10-3 to TRBJ2-5; unclear D gene. Trimming cost V 4 bases and J 3 bases, with 12 bases left between them. Germline V lookup: CDR1 ENHRY, CDR2 SYGVKD. The CDR3 loop spans 14 amino acids.

The chain carries TRBV9 and TRBJ2-3, with TRBD2 matching over 10 bases. Germline V CDR1 and CDR2: SGDLS, YYNGEE. Trimming cost V 5 bases and J 2 bases; bases outside gene matches: 5. The CDR3 has 15 amino acids. The CDR3 region has the DNA TGTGCCAGCAGGGCAGCGGGGGGGCCCACAGATACGCAGTATTTT. It codes for CASRAAGGPTDTQYF.

This chain links TRBV5-4 with TRBJ2-3; D call uncertain. The CDR3 is made up of 12 amino acids. V lost 3 bases and J lost 5, with 7 bases in between. Germline V gene data show CDR1 as SGHNT and CDR2 as YYREEE (reference sequence). This CDR3 is CASSSPLDTQYF. DNA of the CDR3: TGTGCCAGCAGCTCCCCCTTAGATACGCAGTATTTT.

CDR3 in amino acids: CASSLKTGIDSPLHF. The CDR3 DNA sequence: TGTGCCAGCTCTCTAAAGACAGGGATAGATTCACCCCTCCACTTT. This chain connects TRBV18 to TRBJ1-6; 7 positions match TRBD1. In germline, CDR1 is KGHSH, CDR2 LQKENI. The J segment lost 8 bases and the V segment lost 6 bases, leaving 10 bases of the junction unmatched. This CDR3 comprises 15 residues.

This chain uses TRBV12-5 with TRBJ1-2; maybe TRBD1 (6 bases). Germline values: CDR1 LGHNT, CDR2 FRNRAP. With 4 bases removed from V and 1 base from J, the gap between germline ends came to 13 bases. The CDR3 loop spans 15 amino acids. The CDR3, as DNA: TGTGCTAGTGGTTCTTGGGACAACTTTAACTATGGCTACACCTTC. It specifies CASGSWDNFNYGYTF.

The rearrangement uses TRBV12-5 and TRBJ2-1, with D maybe TRBD2 (6 bases). The germline V and J ends were trimmed by 2 bases and 0 bases, with 8 bases remaining between them. Germline CDR1 and CDR2: LGHNT and FRNRAP. This CDR3 has 15 amino acids. DNA of the CDR3: TGTGCTAGTGGTTTGAGGAGGGGCTCCTACAATGAGCAGTTCTTC. It translates to CASGLRRGSYNEQFF.

The rearrangement joins TRBV19 to TRBJ1-6; a possible D gene is TRBD1 (6 bases). V was clipped by 5 bases and J by 9 bases, with 20 bases between them. Looked up from germline, CDR1 is LNHDA and CDR2 is SQIVND (reference sequence). This CDR3 contains 16 residues. The CDR3 region is CASSPTGREDSSPLHF. For the CDR3, the DNA is TGTGCCAGTAGTCCTACAGGGAGGGAGGATAGTTCACCCCTCCACTTT.

The CDR3 protein is CSVVGSQRGSAYEQFF. Written as DNA, the CDR3 is TGCAGCGTTGTAGGCTCGCAGCGGGGATCGGCATATGAGCAGTTCTTC. This sequence joins TRBV29-1 and TRBJ2-1; 7 nucleotides match TRBD2. The junction had 17 bases not matched to a gene; V was cut back by 4 bases and J by 8 bases. The CDR3 has 16 residues. Germline V gives CDR1 SQVTM, CDR2 ANQGSEA.

The chain links TRBV5-5 to TRBJ2-7, with 7 bases matching TRBD1. Unmatched junction bases numbered 3, after V lost 0 bases and J lost 0 bases. Germline lookup yields CDR1 SGHKS and CDR2 YYEKEE (reference sequence). The CDR3 is 15 amino acids. CDR3 in DNA: TGTGCCAGCAGCTTGGAGACAGGGCTCTCCTACGAGCAGTACTTC. This sequence encodes CASSLETGLSYEQYF.

This clone was observed a few times. The chain has TRBV7-2 and TRBJ1-1; D unclear. V lost 0 bases, J lost 1 base, and 9 bases lay in between. The CDR3 is 15 residues long. CDR1 is SGHTA and CDR2 is FQGNSA in the germline V gene. The CDR3 DNA sequence: TGTGCCAGCAGCTTAGCGCCGAGGCCGAACACTGAAGCTTTCTTT. This encodes CASSLAPRPNTEAFF.

V gene TRBV5-6 combines with J gene TRBJ1-5; no firm D call. The CDR3 runs 15 residues. V lost 0 bases and J lost 4, with 11 bases in between. The V gene's germline CDR1 is SGHDT and CDR2 YYEEEE. The CDR3 sequence is CASSLVGTGNQPQHF. The CDR3 DNA sequence: TGTGCCAGCAGCTTGGTTGGTACGGGGAATCAGCCCCAGCATTTT.

In regard to this clone: The conserved final phenylalanine or tryptophan is absent from the CDR3, which likely points to a read error. Because the CDR3's place on the DNA is in doubt, the DNA is left out and the CDR3 is given as listed by TCRdb. CDR3 loop: CASRAGGGRNIL. This chain connects TRBV2 to TRBJ1-1. Per germline, CDR1 SNHLY and CDR2 FYNNEI. Both ends counted, the CDR3 spans 12 residues.